The 31 T cell receptor beta chains presented below share a single source sample, sequenced in a study of shared clonotypes between healthy human individuals. TCRdb's table, derived via immunoSEQ multiplex PCR, lists solely in-frame clones and lacks some. The sample yields about 600,000 clones, around 97% seen once. The material sequenced was naive CD4+ T cells sorted from blood. Documented subset: CD45RA+ positively selected. These receptors came from a woman in her twenties or thirties in good health.

J is TRBJ2-7 and V is TRBV5-6; D gene unclear. V lost 1 base to trimming and J lost 0 bases, with 20 bases between them. This CDR3 is 18 amino acids long. Germline V gene sequence: CDR1 SGHDT, CDR2 YYEEEE. For the CDR3, the DNA is TGTGCCAGCAGCTTGTATAGGATTCGCGCTAGAAGCTCCTACGAGCAGTACTTC. Its protein product is CASSLYRIRARSSYEQYF. Using reference TRBV5-6 and TRBJ2-7 for the parts outside the CDR3, the full variable domain is DAGVTQSPTHLIKTRGQQVTLRCSPKSGHDTVSWYQQALGQGPQFIFQYYEEEERQRGNFPDRFSGHQFPNYSSELNVNALLLGDSALYLCASSLYRIRARSSYEQYFGPGTRLTVT.

The chain links TRBV19 to TRBJ1-4; TRBD1 is a possible D gene (5 bases). CDR1 LNHDA and CDR2 SQIVND come from the germline V gene (reference sequence). The CDR3 runs 16 residues. V was shortened by 3 bases and J by 4 bases, with 15 bases between the two germline ends. CDR3 in DNA: TGTGCCAGTAGTATTAGGAGGGGTCGGATTAATGAAAAACTGTTTTTT. It is translated as CASSIRRGRINEKLFF.

The CDR3 DNA follows: TGTGCCATCAGTGATTTTACCAGCGGGAGCCGGAGGGACACAGATACGCAGTATTTT. It is translated as CAISDFTSGSRRDTDTQYF. This chain joins TRBV10-3 and TRBJ2-3, with 8 positions matching TRBD2. Germline V CDR1 and CDR2: ENHRY, SYGVKD. This CDR3 is built from 19 residues. Germline trimming cut 3 bases from V and 2 bases from J; bases unmatched to any gene: 16.

This clone was observed a single time. V gene TRBV28 combines with J gene TRBJ2-1; TRBD1 matches at 10 bases. The CDR3 runs to 15 residues. The ends lost 6 bases at V and 6 bases at J; junction bases unmatched: 8. CDR1 and CDR2 (germline): MDHEN, SYDVKM. CDR3 DNA sequence: TGTGCCAGCAGCACGGGACAGGGGATCCCCAATGAGCAGTTCTTC. It specifies CASSTGQGIPNEQFF.

J is TRBJ2-3 and V is TRBV2; D may correspond to TRBD1 or TRBD2 (5 bases each). The CDR3 is 15 amino acids. Germline V gene sequence: CDR1 SNHLY, CDR2 FYNNEI. V lost 4 bases and J lost 6, with 17 bases in between. CDR3 DNA sequence: TGTGCCAGCAGTGGGGGCAGTGAGGGAACGGATACGCAGTATTTT. This translates into CASSGGSEGTDTQYF.

The J gene is TRBJ2-6, the V gene TRBV28; 8 bases match TRBD1. CDR1 and CDR2 from the germline V gene are MDHEN and SYDVKM. V was clipped by 5 bases and J by 1 base; unmatched bases: 4. The CDR3 spans 16 residues. CDR3 sequence: CASSGQGFSGANVLTF. The CDR3 DNA reads as TGTGCCAGCAGTGGACAGGGTTTTTCTGGGGCCAACGTCCTGACTTTC.

This clone was counted a single time. The chain carries TRBV10-3 and TRBJ2-2; TRBD1 matches 7 bases. The trim removed 4 bases at V and 5 bases at J, leaving 4 bases unmatched. CDR3 length: 14 residues. Germline loops: CDR1 ENHRY, CDR2 SYGVKD. As DNA, the CDR3 is TGTGCCATCAGTGTCAGGGGGAAAACCGGGGAGCTGTTTTTT. Translation gives CAISVRGKTGELFF.

The V gene is TRBV30, the J gene TRBJ2-7; TRBD2 matches at 11 bases. This CDR3 spans 17 amino acids. V was clipped by 4 bases and J by 1 base; unmatched bases: 12. Germline CDR1 and CDR2: GTSNPN and SVGIG (reference sequence). The DNA for the CDR3 is TGTGCCTGGACCGGGGACATGTGGACTAGCGGGTCCTACGAGCAGTACTTC. It encodes CAWTGDMWTSGSYEQYF.

The V call is TRBV6-5, the J call TRBJ2-5; tentatively, D is TRBD1 (6 bases). The V gene lost 2 bases and the J gene lost 2 bases, with 9 bases spanning the gap. Germline values: CDR1 MNHEY, CDR2 SVGAGI. The CDR3 spans 14 residues. The CDR3 coding sequence is TGTGCCAGCAGTTACCCCGGACAGCAAGAGACCCAGTACTTC. It specifies CASSYPGQQETQYF.

The chain is built from TRBV5-1 and TRBJ2-3; 13 bases are shared with TRBD2. The V gene end was trimmed by 3 bases and the J gene end by 3 bases; junction bases not matched to a gene: 7. The CDR3 is 17 residues long. Germline CDR1 is SGHRS and CDR2 is YFSETQ. The CDR3 spells CASSSWTSGSRTDTQYF. The DNA of the CDR3 is TGCGCCAGCAGCTCCTGGACTAGCGGGAGCAGAACAGATACGCAGTATTTT. The entire variable domain, with the rest obtained from reference TRBV5-1 and TRBJ2-3, is as follows: KAGVTQTPRYLIKTRGQQVTLSCSPISGHRSVSWYQQTPGQGLQFLFEYFSETQRNKGNFPGRFSGRQFSNSRSEMNVSTLELGDSALYLCASSSWTSGSRTDTQYFGPGTRLTVL.

The chain couples TRBV6-6 to TRBJ2-1; D remains ambiguous. Germline V CDR1 and CDR2: MNHNY, SVGAGI (reference sequence). V dropped 2 bases and J dropped 1 base, with 12 bases sitting between them. The CDR3 totals 16 residues. This CDR3 is CASSYRALQSYNEQFF. The CDR3 DNA sequence: TGTGCCAGCAGTTACCGTGCCCTCCAATCCTACAATGAGCAGTTCTTC.

V is TRBV28 and J is TRBJ2-2, with D perhaps TRBD2 (7 bases). CDR3 size: 15 residues. With 8 bases removed from V and 5 bases from J, the gap between germline ends came to 18 bases. Looked up from germline, CDR1 is MDHEN and CDR2 is SYDVKM. CDR3 DNA: TGTGCCAGCTCCCTAGGGGGGGTATGGACCGGGGAGCTGTTTTTT. This sequence encodes CASSLGGVWTGELFF.

The rearrangement uses TRBV11-2 and TRBJ2-7, with D perhaps matching TRBD2 (6 bases). Germline V gives CDR1 SGHAT, CDR2 FQNNGV. The CDR3 loop spans 14 amino acids. Deletions cut 4 bases from V and 3 bases from J, with 13 bases between. CDR3 sequence reads: CASSWGLSDYEQYF. CDR3 bases: TGTGCCAGCAGCTGGGGACTCTCGGACTACGAGCAGTACTTC.

The genes are TRBV27 and TRBJ1-2; 8 bases align to TRBD1. V lost 6 bases and J lost 2; bases outside the gene matches: 2. The CDR3 consists of 13 residues. The germline V gene has CDR1 MNHEY and CDR2 SMNVEV (reference sequence). CDR3 residues: CASRRTGNYGYTF. CDR3 nucleotide sequence: TGTGCCAGCAGACGGACAGGGAACTATGGCTACACCTTC.

The chain combines TRBV19 with TRBJ1-5; tentative D call: TRBD1 (6 bases). The CDR3 length is 14 residues. V lost 5 bases to trimming and J lost 5 bases, with 13 bases between them. Per germline, CDR1 LNHDA and CDR2 SQIVND (reference sequence). CDR3 in amino acids: CASSPGGRHQPQHF. In DNA form, the CDR3 reads TGTGCCAGTAGTCCGGGGGGGCGGCATCAGCCCCAGCATTTT.

The chain joins TRBV18 to TRBJ2-7, with D tentatively TRBD1 or TRBD2 (5 bases each). The CDR3 runs 14 residues. V was cut by 0 bases and J by 5 bases, with 11 bases left in between. Germline-derived CDR1 and CDR2 are KGHSH and LQKENI. The CDR3 DNA reads as TGTGCCAGCTCACCACCGCCAGGGACCAACGAGCAGTACTTC. This encodes CASSPPPGTNEQYF.

V and J are TRBV4-2 and TRBJ1-4; weak D call: TRBD1 (5 bases). V lost 0 bases and J 0 bases, leaving 11 bases between the germline ends. This CDR3 contains 17 residues. Looked up from germline, CDR1 is LGHNA and CDR2 is YNFKEQ. The DNA for the CDR3 is TGTGCCAGCAGCCAAGATTACCTCAGGGCAACTAATGAAAAACTGTTTTTT. Translation gives CASSQDYLRATNEKLFF.

The gene calls are TRBV19 and TRBJ2-3, with unresolved D. The CDR3 covers 13 residues. Germline loops: CDR1 LNHDA, CDR2 SQIVND (reference sequence). Trimming pared 3 bases from V and 7 bases from J, leaving 11 bases between. In DNA, the CDR3 is TGTGCCAGTAGTATTCATAAGGGCTATACGCAGTATTTT. Its translation: CASSIHKGYTQYF.

The gene calls are TRBV29-1 and TRBJ2-7; 8 positions agree with TRBD1. V was clipped by 7 bases and J by 3 bases; unmatched bases: 8. Germline V lookup: CDR1 SQVTM, CDR2 ANQGSEA. This CDR3 is built from 13 residues. As DNA, the CDR3 is TGCAGCGCCAACGGACAGGGTATCTACGAGCAGTACTTC. This codes for CSANGQGIYEQYF.

The chain joins TRBV6-6 to TRBJ2-2; D ambiguous. The length of the CDR3 is 15 residues. Per germline, CDR1 MNHNY and CDR2 SVGAGI (reference sequence). The V end lost 0 bases, the J end lost 6 bases, and 11 bases lay between the germline ends. The CDR3 DNA follows: TGTGCCAGCAGTTACTCTAATTTGGCCCCCGGGGAGCTGTTTTTT. Translation: CASSYSNLAPGELFF.

The V gene is TRBV11-2, the J gene TRBJ2-4; tentative D call: TRBD1 (6 bases). Per germline, CDR1 SGHAT and CDR2 FQNNGV. Trimming took off 3 bases at V and 7 bases at J, with 10 bases between the two ends. This CDR3 contains 13 residues. CDR3 region: CASSLGQGNIQYF. CDR3 DNA sequence: TGTGCCAGCAGCTTGGGGCAGGGGAACATTCAGTACTTC.

Turning to this clone: The same CDR3 can be traced to other DNA sequences in this sample. V and J are TRBV10-3 and TRBJ2-7, with 7 bases that match TRBD1. This CDR3 comprises 14 residues. The V segment lost 3 bases and the J segment 0 bases; nucleotides outside the gene matches: 2. Looked up from germline, CDR1 is ENHRY and CDR2 is SYGVKD. The CDR3 DNA follows: TGTGCCATCAGTGACCGGGACAGCTCCTACGAGCAGTACTTC. Translated: CAISDRDSSYEQYF.

The chain is built from TRBV6-5 and TRBJ2-7; no reliable D call. Trimming shortened V by 4 bases and J by 6 bases, and 16 bases separated the two germline ends. CDR1 MNHEY and CDR2 SVGAGI come from the germline V gene. The CDR3 runs to 14 residues. The CDR3 is CASSFRDPLTEQYF. CDR3 in DNA: TGTGCCAGCAGTTTCCGAGACCCCCTCACCGAGCAGTACTTC.

CDR3 sequence: CASSLEGQPQETQYF. CDR3 DNA sequence: TGCGCCAGCAGCTTGGAGGGACAGCCCCAAGAGACCCAGTACTTC. The rearrangement links TRBV5-1 to TRBJ2-5; 7 bases are shared with TRBD1. This CDR3 spans 15 amino acids. Germline values: CDR1 SGHRS, CDR2 YFSETQ. Germline trimming cut 0 bases from V and 1 base from J; bases unmatched to any gene: 3.

The chain's CDR3 is CASSFTGSSYEQYF. CDR3 sequence (DNA): TGCGCCAGCAGCTTCACGGGATCCTCCTACGAGCAGTACTTC. The rearrangement uses TRBV5-1 and TRBJ2-7; TRBD2 is a possible D gene (5 bases). V lost 2 bases and J lost 0, with 9 bases in between. This CDR3 has 14 residues. From germline, CDR1 is SGHRS and CDR2 YFSETQ.

This CDR3 reads CASSLARGQGTGYTF. CDR3 in DNA: TGTGCCAGCAGCTTAGCGCGGGGGCAGGGGACTGGCTACACCTTC. The rearrangement joins TRBV7-9 to TRBJ1-2, with D possibly matching TRBD1 (6 bases). The CDR3 sequence is 15 residues long. Germline V gives CDR1 SEHNR, CDR2 FQNEAQ (reference sequence). V lost 0 bases, J lost 7 bases, and 15 bases lay in between.

J is TRBJ2-7 and V is TRBV28, with D hard to call. Germline-derived CDR1 and CDR2 are MDHEN and SYDVKM. V lost 6 bases and J lost 3, with 12 bases in between. This CDR3 region has 13 residues. CDR3 sequence reads: CASREEVFYEQYF. CDR3 sequence (DNA): TGTGCCAGCAGAGAGGAAGTGTTCTACGAGCAGTACTTC.

J is TRBJ2-3 and V is TRBV5-1; TRBD1 matches at 7 bases. Per the germline V gene, CDR1 is SGHRS and CDR2 is YFSETQ. The CDR3 has 16 amino acids. The V and J ends lost 0 bases and 0 bases, in that order; junction bases with no gene match: 4. CDR3 sequence reads: CASSLVAGGSTDTQYF. CDR3 bases: TGCGCCAGCAGCTTGGTAGCAGGGGGAAGCACAGATACGCAGTATTTT.

V usage is TRBV10-3 and J usage is TRBJ2-7, with no clear D. CDR1 and CDR2 from the germline V gene are ENHRY and SYGVKD. V lost 6 bases, J lost 2 bases, and 5 bases lay in between. This CDR3 spans 11 amino acids. CDR3 nucleotide sequence: TGTGCCATCAGCCCCGCCTACGAGCAGTACTTC. As protein: CAISPAYEQYF.

The chain employs TRBV7-8 and TRBJ2-1, with 7 nucleotides matching TRBD2. Germline CDR1 is SGHVS and CDR2 is FQNEAQ. V dropped 4 bases and J dropped 4; count of bases not matched to a gene: 16. CDR3 length: 18 residues. CDR3 in DNA: TGTGCCAGCAGCTACCGAAGCGGGACCGGCTCAACTTACAATGAGCAGTTCTTC. Protein: CASSYRSGTGSTYNEQFF.

This chain connects TRBV9 to TRBJ1-1; TRBD1 aligns across 12 bases. The ends lost 5 bases at V and 2 bases at J; junction bases unmatched: 10. CDR3 length: 17 amino acids. From germline, CDR1 is SGDLS and CDR2 YYNGEE. The CDR3 nucleotides are TGTGCCAGCAGTCCCCCAGCTGGGACAGGGGGCAACACTGAAGCTTTCTTT. Amino acids: CASSPPAGTGGNTEAFF.